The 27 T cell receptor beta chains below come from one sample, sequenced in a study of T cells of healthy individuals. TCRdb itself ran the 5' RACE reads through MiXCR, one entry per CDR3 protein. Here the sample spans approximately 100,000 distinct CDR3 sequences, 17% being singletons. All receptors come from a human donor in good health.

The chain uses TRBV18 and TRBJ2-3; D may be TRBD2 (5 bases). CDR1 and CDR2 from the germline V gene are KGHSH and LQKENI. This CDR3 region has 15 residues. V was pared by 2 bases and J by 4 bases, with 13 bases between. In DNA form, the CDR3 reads TGTGCCAGCTCACCAATGCGGGTTCCACCAGATACGCAGTATTTT. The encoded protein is CASSPMRVPPDTQYF.

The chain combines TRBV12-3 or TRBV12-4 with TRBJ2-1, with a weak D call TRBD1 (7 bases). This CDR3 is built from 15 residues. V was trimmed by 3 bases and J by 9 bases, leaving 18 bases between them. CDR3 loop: CASSFFGRGVSEQFF. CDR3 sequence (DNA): TGTGCCAGCAGTTTTTTCGGCAGGGGGGTCAGTGAGCAGTTCTTC.

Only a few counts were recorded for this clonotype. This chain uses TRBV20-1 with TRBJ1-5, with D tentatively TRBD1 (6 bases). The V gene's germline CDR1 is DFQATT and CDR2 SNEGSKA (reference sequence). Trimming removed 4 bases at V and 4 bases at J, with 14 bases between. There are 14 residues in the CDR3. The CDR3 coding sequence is TGCAGTGCTAACCCCGGACAGCTAAATCAGCCCCAGCATTTT. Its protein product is CSANPGQLNQPQHF.

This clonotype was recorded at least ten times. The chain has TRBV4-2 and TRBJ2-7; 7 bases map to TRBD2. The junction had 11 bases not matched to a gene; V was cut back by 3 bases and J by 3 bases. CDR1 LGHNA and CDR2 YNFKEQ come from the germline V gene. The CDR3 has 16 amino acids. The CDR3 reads CASSHSTAGNLYEQYF. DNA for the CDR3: TGTGCCAGCAGCCACTCCACAGCGGGGAATCTCTACGAGCAGTACTTC.

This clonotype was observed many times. The CDR3 nucleotides read TGTGCCAGTAGTCCGACAGATAGCAATCAGCCCCAGCATTTT. Its protein product is CASSPTDSNQPQHF. V usage is TRBV19 and J usage is TRBJ1-5; the D gene is possibly TRBD1 (5 bases). This CDR3 is built from 14 residues. Germline values: CDR1 LNHDA, CDR2 SQIVND (reference sequence). The V gene lost 5 bases and the J gene lost 0 bases, with 8 bases spanning the gap.

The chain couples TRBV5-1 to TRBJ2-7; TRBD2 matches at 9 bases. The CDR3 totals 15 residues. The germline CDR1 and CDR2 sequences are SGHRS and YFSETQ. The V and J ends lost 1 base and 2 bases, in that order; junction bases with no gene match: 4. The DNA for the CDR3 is TGCGCCAGCAGCTTGCCGCGGGAGGGGGCCTACGAGCAGTACTTC. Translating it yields CASSLPREGAYEQYF.

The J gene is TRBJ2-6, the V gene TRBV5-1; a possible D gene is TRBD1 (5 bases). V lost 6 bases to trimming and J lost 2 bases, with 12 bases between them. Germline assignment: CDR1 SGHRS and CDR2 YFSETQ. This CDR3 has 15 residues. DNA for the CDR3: TGCGCCAGCACGATAGGGGTGGCTGGGGCCAACGTCCTGACTTTC. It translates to CASTIGVAGANVLTF.

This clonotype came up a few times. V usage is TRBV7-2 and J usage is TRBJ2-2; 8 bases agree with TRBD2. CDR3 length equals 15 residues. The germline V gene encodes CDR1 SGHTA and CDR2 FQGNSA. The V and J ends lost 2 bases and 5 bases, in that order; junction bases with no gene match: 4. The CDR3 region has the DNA TGTGCCAGCAGCTTAAAGGGCGGGAGGACCGGGGAGCTGTTTTTT. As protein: CASSLKGGRTGELFF.

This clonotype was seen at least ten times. In DNA, the CDR3 is TGTGCCAGCAGCGTAGAACTTATAGGGACAGGGTGCTACGAGCAGTACTTC. Translated: CASSVELIGTGCYEQYF. This chain joins TRBV9 and TRBJ2-7; TRBD1 matches at 9 bases. There are 17 residues in the CDR3. The V gene's germline CDR1 is SGDLS and CDR2 YYNGEE. The V segment lost 0 bases and the J segment 3 bases; nucleotides outside the gene matches: 10.

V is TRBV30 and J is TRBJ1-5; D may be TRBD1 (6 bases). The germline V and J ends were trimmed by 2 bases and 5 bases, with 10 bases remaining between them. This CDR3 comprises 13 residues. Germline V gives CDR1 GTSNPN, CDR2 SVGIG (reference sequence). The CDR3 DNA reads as TGTGCCTGGAGTCAGTCAGGGGATCAGCCCCAGCATTTT. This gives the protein CAWSQSGDQPQHF. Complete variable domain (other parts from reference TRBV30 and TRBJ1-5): SQTIHQWPATLVQPVGSPLSLECTVEGTSNPNLYWYRQAAGRGLQLLFYSVGIGQISSEVPQNLSASRPQDRQFILSSKKLLLSDSGFYLCAWSQSGDQPQHFGDGTRLSIL.

This CDR3 is CAISELGGDTFNEQFF. The CDR3, as DNA: TGTGCCATCAGTGAGTTGGGGGGTGATACTTTCAATGAGCAGTTCTTC. The J gene is TRBJ2-1, the V gene TRBV10-3, with a possible D match to TRBD2 (6 bases). The CDR3 sequence is 16 residues long. V lost 1 base, J lost 6 bases, and 16 bases lay in between. From germline, CDR1 is ENHRY and CDR2 SYGVKD.

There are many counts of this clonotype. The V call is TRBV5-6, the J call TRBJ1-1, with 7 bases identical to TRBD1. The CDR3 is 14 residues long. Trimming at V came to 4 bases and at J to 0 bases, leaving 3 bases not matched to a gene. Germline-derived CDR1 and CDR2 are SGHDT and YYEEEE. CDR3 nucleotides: TGTGCCAGCAGCCGGGGGACAGTGAACACTGAAGCTTTCTTT. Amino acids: CASSRGTVNTEAFF.

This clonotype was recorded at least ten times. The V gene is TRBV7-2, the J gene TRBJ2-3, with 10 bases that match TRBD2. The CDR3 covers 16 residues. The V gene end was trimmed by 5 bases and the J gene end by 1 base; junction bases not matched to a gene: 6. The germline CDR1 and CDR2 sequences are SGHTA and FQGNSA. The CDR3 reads CASSIGLAERTDTQYF. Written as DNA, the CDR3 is TGTGCCAGCAGCATCGGACTAGCGGAGCGCACAGATACGCAGTATTTT.

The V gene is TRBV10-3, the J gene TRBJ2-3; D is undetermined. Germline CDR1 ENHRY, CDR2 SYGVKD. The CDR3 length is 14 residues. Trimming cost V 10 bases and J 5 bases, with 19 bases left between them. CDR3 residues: CATGEGNRQDTQYF. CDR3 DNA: TGTGCCACCGGAGAAGGGAACAGACAAGATACGCAGTATTTT.

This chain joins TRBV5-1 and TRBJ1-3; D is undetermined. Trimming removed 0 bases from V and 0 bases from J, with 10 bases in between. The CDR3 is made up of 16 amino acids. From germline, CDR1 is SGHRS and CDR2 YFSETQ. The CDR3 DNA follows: TGCGCCAGCAGCTTGGATACAGATTCCTCTGGAAACACCATATATTTT. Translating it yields CASSLDTDSSGNTIYF.

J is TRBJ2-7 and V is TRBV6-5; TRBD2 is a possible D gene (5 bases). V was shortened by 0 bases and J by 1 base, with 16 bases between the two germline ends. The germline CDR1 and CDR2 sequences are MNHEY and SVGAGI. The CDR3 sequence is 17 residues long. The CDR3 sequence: CASSYSVGPRGSYEQYF. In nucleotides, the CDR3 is TGTGCCAGCAGTTACTCCGTTGGCCCACGAGGGTCCTACGAGCAGTACTTC.

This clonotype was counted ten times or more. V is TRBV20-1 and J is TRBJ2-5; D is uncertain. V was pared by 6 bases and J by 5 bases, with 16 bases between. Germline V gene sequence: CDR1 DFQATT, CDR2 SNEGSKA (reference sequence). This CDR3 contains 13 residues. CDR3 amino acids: CSARRSRSETQYF. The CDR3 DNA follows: TGCAGTGCCCGCAGGAGCCGAAGTGAGACCCAGTACTTC.

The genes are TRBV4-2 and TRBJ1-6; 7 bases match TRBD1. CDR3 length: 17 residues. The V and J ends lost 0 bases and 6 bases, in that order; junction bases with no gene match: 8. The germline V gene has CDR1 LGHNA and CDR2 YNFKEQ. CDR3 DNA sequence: TGTGCCAGCAGCCAAGATACAGGGGACGAACTTAATTCACCCCTCCACTTT. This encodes CASSQDTGDELNSPLHF.

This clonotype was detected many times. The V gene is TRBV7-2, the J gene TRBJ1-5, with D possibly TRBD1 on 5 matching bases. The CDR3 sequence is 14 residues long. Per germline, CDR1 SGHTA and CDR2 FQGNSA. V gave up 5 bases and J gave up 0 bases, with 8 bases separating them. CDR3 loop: CASSAGPSNQPQHF. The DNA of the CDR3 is TGTGCCAGCAGCGCGGGGCCTAGCAATCAGCCCCAGCATTTT. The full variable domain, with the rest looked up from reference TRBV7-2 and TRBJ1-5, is GAGVSQSPSNKVTEKGKDVELRCDPISGHTALYWYRQSLGQGLEFLIYFQGNSAPDKSGLPSDRFSAERTGGSVSTLTIQRTQQEDSAVYLCASSAGPSNQPQHFGDGTRLSIL.

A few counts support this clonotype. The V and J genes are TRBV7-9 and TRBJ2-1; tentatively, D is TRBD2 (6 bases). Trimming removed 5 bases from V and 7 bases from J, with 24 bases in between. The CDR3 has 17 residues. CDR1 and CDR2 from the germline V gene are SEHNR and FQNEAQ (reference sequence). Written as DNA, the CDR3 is TGTGCCAGCAGCGGAGGGGTCCCCCTTGGTTTGGTAAATGAGCAGTTCTTC. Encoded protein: CASSGGVPLGLVNEQFF.

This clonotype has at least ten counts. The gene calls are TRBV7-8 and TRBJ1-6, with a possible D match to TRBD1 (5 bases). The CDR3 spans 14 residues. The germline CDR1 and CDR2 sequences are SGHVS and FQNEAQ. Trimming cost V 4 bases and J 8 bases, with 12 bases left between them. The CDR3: CASSWAGGDSPLHF. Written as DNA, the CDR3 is TGTGCCAGCAGCTGGGCGGGGGGTGATTCACCCCTCCACTTT.

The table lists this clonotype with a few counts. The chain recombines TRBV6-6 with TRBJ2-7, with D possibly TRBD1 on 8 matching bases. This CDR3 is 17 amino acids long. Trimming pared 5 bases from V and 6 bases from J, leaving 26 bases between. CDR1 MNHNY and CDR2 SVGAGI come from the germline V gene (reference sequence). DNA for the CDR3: TGTGCCAGCAGTAGACAGGGGCGAGGGGGAGGGCCAACCGAGCAGTACTTC. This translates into CASSRQGRGGGPTEQYF.

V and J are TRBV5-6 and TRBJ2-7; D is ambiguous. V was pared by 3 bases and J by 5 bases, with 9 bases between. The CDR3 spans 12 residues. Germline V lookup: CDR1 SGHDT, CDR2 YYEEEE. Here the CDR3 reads CASSYSYNEQYF. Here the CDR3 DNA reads TGTGCCAGCAGCTACTCCTACAACGAGCAGTACTTC.

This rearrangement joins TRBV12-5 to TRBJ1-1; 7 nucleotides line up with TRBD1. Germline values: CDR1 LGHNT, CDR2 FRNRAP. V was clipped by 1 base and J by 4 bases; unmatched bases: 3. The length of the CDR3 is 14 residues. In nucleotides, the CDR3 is TGTGCTAGTGGTTTGGAGGGGGCGATCACTGAAGCTTTCTTT. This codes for CASGLEGAITEAFF.

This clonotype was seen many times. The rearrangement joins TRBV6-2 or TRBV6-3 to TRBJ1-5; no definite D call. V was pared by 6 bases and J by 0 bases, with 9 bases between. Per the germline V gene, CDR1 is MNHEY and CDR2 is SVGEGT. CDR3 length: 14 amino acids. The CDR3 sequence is CASSPQSSNQPQHF. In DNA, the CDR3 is TGTGCCAGCAGCCCTCAGTCTAGCAATCAGCCCCAGCATTTT.

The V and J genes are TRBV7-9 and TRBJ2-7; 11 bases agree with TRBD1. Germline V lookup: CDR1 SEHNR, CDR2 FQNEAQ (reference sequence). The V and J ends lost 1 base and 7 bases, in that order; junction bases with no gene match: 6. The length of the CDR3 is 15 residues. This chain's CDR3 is CASSLGTGGLKEQYF. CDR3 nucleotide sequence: TGTGCCAGCAGCTTAGGGACAGGGGGCTTGAAGGAGCAGTACTTC.

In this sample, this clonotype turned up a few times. The CDR3 region is CSAAQGGNNEKLFF. The CDR3 bases are TGCAGCGCTGCTCAGGGAGGAAATAATGAAAAACTGTTTTTT. The chain links TRBV29-1 to TRBJ1-4, with D perhaps matching TRBD1 (5 bases). The germline V gene encodes CDR1 SQVTM and CDR2 ANQGSEA. Trimming removed 7 bases at V and 4 bases at J, with 16 bases between. This CDR3 has 14 residues.